This TCR beta chain emerged from a study of blood T cell repertoires in COVID-19. Study context: The analysed material was cDNA or gDNA that came from T cells, B-cell-depleted T cells, or PBMCs.

Germline-derived CDR1 and CDR2 are MDHEN and SYDVKM. Trimming took 8 bases from V and 2 from J; bases not matched to a gene: 8. CDR3 length: 15 amino acids. Profiling relied on immunoSEQ multiplex PCR, and the TCRdb table lists in-frame clones only, not all of them. In the table there are about 200,000 clones, 89% of which are singletons. Across about two dozen US areas, participants ranged in age from 18 to 89 years. The sequence was collected from a woman aged 40-49 years with acute COVID-19. The specimen was PBMCs or T cells enriched from blood (not recorded which). V usage is TRBV28 and J usage is TRBJ1-2; 10 nucleotides line up with TRBD1. CDR3: CASVRDRGSNYGYTF. Written as DNA, the CDR3 is TGTGCCAGCGTCCGGGACAGGGGCTCAAACTATGGCTACACCTTC.